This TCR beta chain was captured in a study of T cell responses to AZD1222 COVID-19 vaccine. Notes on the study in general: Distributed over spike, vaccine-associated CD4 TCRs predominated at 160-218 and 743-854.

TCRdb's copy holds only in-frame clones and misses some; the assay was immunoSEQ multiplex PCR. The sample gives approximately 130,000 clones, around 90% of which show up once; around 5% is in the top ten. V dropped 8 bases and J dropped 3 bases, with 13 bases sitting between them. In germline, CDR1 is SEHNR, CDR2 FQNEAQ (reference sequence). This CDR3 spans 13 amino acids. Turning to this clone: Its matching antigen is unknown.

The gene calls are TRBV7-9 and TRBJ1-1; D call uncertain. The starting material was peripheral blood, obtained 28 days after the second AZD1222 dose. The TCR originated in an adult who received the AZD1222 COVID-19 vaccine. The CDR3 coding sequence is TGTGCCAGCGGTATCCAAGAGGACACTGAAGCTTTCTTT. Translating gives CASGIQEDTEAFF.